A selection of T cell receptor beta chains follows, all from one sample in a study of CD8+ T cells in alopecia areata. The data were produced by immunoSEQ multiplex PCR, yet TCRdb's version contains in-frame clones alone and is incomplete. This sample has roughly 100,000 clones; 61% occur once, and the top ten carry roughly a sixth. Material: CD8+ T cells sorted from blood, obtained at week 4, from a patient treated with tofacitinib. The receptors here all came from a human donor with alopecia areata. Both conserved end residues are part of each CDR3. A D gene is named only where the DNA matches it firmly. Only some rows state a clone size, as once, few, many or a class for expanded clones.

j_gene	v_gene	abundance	d_gene	CDR3nt	CDR3aa
TRBJ1-4	TRBV7-8	few	NA	TGTGCCAGCAGCTGGGGGCCTAATGAAAAACTGTTTTTT	CASSWGPNEKLFF
TRBJ1-1	TRBV18	NA	NA	TGTGCCAGCTCACCATCGCGGGGGAGAGCCCATGAAGCTTTCTTT	CASSPSRGRAHEAFF
TRBJ2-7	TRBV27	NA	TRBD2	TGTGCCAGCAGTAGACATAGCGGGAACGACGAGCAGTACTTC	CASSRHSGNDEQYF
TRBJ1-6	TRBV25-1	NA	NA	TGTGCCAGCAGTGAATCTTTGTCAGGGGCTTATAATTCACCCCTCCACTTT	CASSESLSGAYNSPLHF
TRBJ1-6	TRBV27	NA	NA	TGTGCCAGCAGTTTACTATCACCCTATAATTCACCCCTCCACTTT	CASSLLSPYNSPLHF
TRBJ2-7	TRBV5-6	NA	NA	TGTGCCAGCAGCTTGGATCTGGGAATCTCCTACGAGCAGTACTTC	CASSLDLGISYEQYF
TRBJ2-7	TRBV29-1	NA	TRBD1	TGCAGCGTTGCGGGACAGGGGATCTCCTACGAGCAGTACTTC	CSVAGQGISYEQYF
TRBJ2-5	TRBV13	NA	NA	TGTGCCAGCAGCCCTTCCGTGGGGGAAGAGACCCAGTACTTC	CASSPSVGEETQYF
TRBJ2-1	TRBV27	NA	TRBD1	TGTGCTGGACCGGGACAGTTCGGAGAGTTCTTC	CAGPGQFGEFF
TRBJ2-6	TRBV27	NA	NA	TGTGCCAGCAGTATAACAGACTCTGGGGCCAACGTCCTGACTTTC	CASSITDSGANVLTF
TRBJ1-1	TRBV29-1	NA	TRBD1	TGCAGCGTGTCCCCTTCAGGGGGCTGGAACACTGAAGCTTTCTTT	CSVSPSGGWNTEAFF
TRBJ2-5	TRBV27	few	NA	TGTGCCAGCAGTTCGGGCGGGACGATCCAAGAGACCCAGTACTTC	CASSSGGTIQETQYF
TRBJ2-7	TRBV15	NA	NA	TGTGCCACCAGCAGAGGGACAGCCTCCTACGAGCAGTACTTC	CATSRGTASYEQYF
TRBJ1-3	TRBV9	NA	NA	TGTGCCAGCAGCGGACACGGCCCTGGAAACACCATATATTTT	CASSGHGPGNTIYF
TRBJ1-6	TRBV9	once	NA	TGTGCCAGCAGCGTTGAGGGGGCCTATAATTCACCCCTCCACTTT	CASSVEGAYNSPLHF
TRBJ2-7	TRBV4-1	few	NA	TGCGCCAGCAGCCAAGCCTCTGCCGGGACTCCAACCTACGAGCAGTACTTC	CASSQASAGTPTYEQYF
TRBJ1-4	TRBV30	NA	NA	TGTGCCTGCACCGTTGCAACTAATGAAAAACTGTTTTTT	CACTVATNEKLFF
TRBJ2-2	TRBV7-7	NA	TRBD2	TGTGCCAGCAGCCTAGAGGCTAGCGGGAGGGCCGGGGAGCTGTTTTTT	CASSLEASGRAGELFF
TRBJ1-5	TRBV18	once	NA	TGTGCCAGCTCACCCAGGAGCAATCAGCCCCAGCATTTT	CASSPRSNQPQHF
TRBJ1-1	TRBV2	NA	NA	TGTGCCAGCATCCCGTGGCCCAATCAGCATCCGGACACTGAAGCTTTCTTT	CASIPWPNQHPDTEAFF
TRBJ2-7	TRBV5-1	NA	TRBD1	TGCGCCAGCAGTCCCGGGACAGGGATGGCCTACGAGCAGTACTTC	CASSPGTGMAYEQYF
TRBJ1-2	TRBV9	NA	TRBD1	TGTGCCAGCAGCGACCCACCGGGACAGGGACTTAGCGGCTACACCTTC	CASSDPPGQGLSGYTF
TRBJ2-5	TRBV28	NA	NA	TGTGCCAGCAGTTTAGAAACTAAAGAGACCCAGTACTTC	CASSLETKETQYF
TRBJ2-1	TRBV6-5	NA	NA	TGTGCCAGCAGTTTAACAGGGTCTGAGCAGTTCTTC	CASSLTGSEQFF
TRBJ1-1	TRBV29-1	few	NA	TGCAGCGTTGAAGATTCCCCGGAAGCTTTCTTT	CSVEDSPEAFF
TRBJ2-2	TRBV29-1	NA	NA	TGCAGCGTTGTTAGGGACACCGGGGAGCTGTTTTTT	CSVVRDTGELFF
TRBJ2-1	TRBV9	medium-sized	TRBD2	TGTGCCAGCAGCTCCCGGACTAGCGGGGTCCGCAATGAGCAGTTCTTC	CASSSRTSGVRNEQFF
TRBJ2-7	TRBV6-5	once	NA	TGTGCCAGCAGTGAAGTGAATCAAAACTACGAGCAGTACTTC	CASSEVNQNYEQYF
TRBJ2-7	TRBV25-1	NA	TRBD1	TGTGCCAGCCGGACAGGTTGGTACGAGCAGTACTTC	CASRTGWYEQYF
TRBJ2-5	TRBV9	NA	TRBD1	TGTGCCAGCAGCGGGACAGGCCTCCAAGAGACCCAGTACTTC	CASSGTGLQETQYF
TRBJ2-1	TRBV5-1	NA	NA	TGCGCCAGCAGCCCGGGACGCGAGTCAAATGAGCAGTTCTTC	CASSPGRESNEQFF
TRBJ2-7	TRBV30	NA	NA	TGTGCCTGGAGTGTGCAGGCCGCCTACGAGCAGTACTTC	CAWSVQAAYEQYF
TRBJ2-3	TRBV4-2	NA	TRBD1	TGTGCCAGCAGCCAGCGAGGGGGCCCGACAGATACGCAGTATTTT	CASSQRGGPTDTQYF
TRBJ2-2	TRBV7-9	NA	NA	TGTGCCAGCAGCTCCTGGTCTCGGGCCGGGGAGCTGTTTTTT	CASSSWSRAGELFF
TRBJ2-1	TRBV27	NA	NA	TGTGCCAGCAGGGTAGGCCCGTCCTACAATGAGCAGTTCTTC	CASRVGPSYNEQFF